The 10 T cell receptor beta chains reported below all come from one sample, sequenced in a study of identifying expanded T cells in peripheral blood (dated by TCRdb to between 2019 and 2020). The library came from the immunoSEQ multiplex PCR assay. TCRdb's version of the immuneACCESS table is confined to in-frame rearrangements and falls short of the full clone set. An unresolved V gene accounts for under half of the shortfall where checked; the remainder is of unknown origin. This sample gives around 82,000 clones in total; roughly 84% of them show up just once. Roughly a fifth of the sample is in the top ten clones. The sample taken for sequencing was blood. The receptors here all came from a person aged 18-69 years in good health.

The genes are TRBV15 and TRBJ2-1; possibly TRBD2 for D (7 bases). In germline, CDR1 is LNHNV, CDR2 YYDKDF (reference sequence). The CDR3 is 16 residues long. V lost 5 bases and J 0 bases, leaving 14 bases between the germline ends. Here the CDR3 DNA reads TGTGCCACCAGCCGGGGGGCGGGTCCCTCCTACAATGAGCAGTTCTTC. Its translation: CATSRGAGPSYNEQFF.

The V call is TRBV4-3, the J call TRBJ1-2; tentative D call: TRBD1 (5 bases). The CDR3 length is 14 residues. Germline-derived CDR1 and CDR2 are LGHNA and YSLEER. The V end was cut by 1 base, the J end by 2 bases, with 8 bases between. The CDR3 nucleotides read TGCGCCAGCAGCCAAGCAGGGCCAAACTATGGCTACACCTTC. Amino acids: CASSQAGPNYGYTF.

This CDR3 reads CASSRRFGGSVAYGYTF. The CDR3 DNA sequence: TGTGCCAGCAGCCGACGGTTCGGGGGGTCGGTGGCCTATGGCTACACCTTC. The chain employs TRBV5-8 and TRBJ1-2; tentative D call: TRBD1 (5 bases). The CDR3 has 17 residues. Trimming took 4 bases from V and 4 from J, leaving 23 bases between them. Germline loops: CDR1 SGHTS, CDR2 YDEGEE. The full variable domain, rest sourced from reference TRBV5-8 and TRBJ1-2, is EAGVTQSPTHLIKTRGQQATLRCSPISGHTSVYWYQQALGLGLQFLLWYDEGEERNRGNFPPRFSGRQFPNYSSELNVNALELEDSALYLCASSRRFGGSVAYGYTFGSGTRLTVV.

The chain is built from TRBV25-1 and TRBJ1-1, with D unresolved. V lost 5 bases to trimming and J lost 2 bases, with 6 bases between them. The CDR3 runs to 12 residues. The V gene's germline CDR1 is MGHDK and CDR2 SYGVNS. CDR3 coding DNA: TGTGCCAGCAGTACAAGCAACACTGAAGCTTTCTTT. It codes for CASSTSNTEAFF.

This chain joins TRBV28 and TRBJ1-1; D ambiguous. This CDR3 contains 11 residues. The V end lost 10 bases, the J end lost 2 bases, and 8 bases lay between the germline ends. The germline V gene has CDR1 MDHEN and CDR2 SYDVKM. The CDR3 bases are TGTGCCACCCGGGGAAACACTGAAGCTTTCTTT. Its protein is CATRGNTEAFF.

The chain couples TRBV9 to TRBJ2-2; 15 positions match TRBD2. CDR1 is SGDLS, CDR2 YYNGEE, per germline. The V segment lost 0 bases and the J segment 7 bases; nucleotides outside the gene matches: 4. The CDR3 is 17 amino acids. The CDR3: CASSVVGLAGGFGELFF. In nucleotides, the CDR3 is TGTGCCAGCAGCGTAGTGGGACTAGCGGGAGGATTCGGGGAGCTGTTTTTT.

This clone was seen a single time. V gene TRBV27 combines with J gene TRBJ2-5, with TRBD2 matching over 7 bases. CDR3 length equals 14 residues. The V gene's germline CDR1 is MNHEY and CDR2 SMNVEV (reference sequence). V gave up 8 bases and J gave up 5 bases; unmatched junction bases: 11. CDR3 region: CASGMGGWRETQYF. CDR3 DNA sequence: TGTGCCAGCGGAATGGGGGGGTGGAGGGAGACCCAGTACTTC.

The chain joins TRBV18 to TRBJ1-4; no clear D. The germline CDR1 and CDR2 sequences are KGHSH and LQKENI. V was trimmed by 5 bases and J by 5 bases, leaving 9 bases between them. The CDR3 covers 13 residues. The CDR3 DNA sequence: TGTGCCAGCTCAGCGGGTCAGAATGAAAAACTGTTTTTT. This encodes CASSAGQNEKLFF.

The chain has TRBV18 and TRBJ1-2, with D tentatively TRBD1 (5 bases). Germline V gives CDR1 KGHSH, CDR2 LQKENI. The CDR3 has 14 residues. V was shortened by 3 bases and J by 5 bases, with 13 bases between the two germline ends. Written as DNA, the CDR3 is TGTGCCAGCTCACCTTCAGGGTTGGAGTATGGCTACACCTTC. Amino acids: CASSPSGLEYGYTF.

The rearrangement links TRBV7-2 to TRBJ2-1, with 9 bases lining up with TRBD2. V was clipped by 2 bases and J by 8 bases; unmatched bases: 7. This CDR3 contains 15 residues. Per the germline V gene, CDR1 is SGHTA and CDR2 is FQGNSA. CDR3: CASSLTIAGAYEQFF. The CDR3 DNA reads TGTGCCAGCAGCTTAACCATAGCGGGAGCTTATGAGCAGTTCTTC. Based on the CDR3 plus reference TRBV7-2 and TRBJ2-1, the full variable domain is GAGVSQSPSNKVTEKGKDVELRCDPISGHTALYWYRQSLGQGLEFLIYFQGNSAPDKSGLPSDRFSAERTGGSVSTLTIQRTQQEDSAVYLCASSLTIAGAYEQFFGPGTRLTVL.